This is a list of T cell receptor beta chains from one sample in a study of identifying expanded T cells in peripheral blood. The table came from immunoSEQ multiplex PCR; TCRdb's copy has only in-frame clones and leaves some out. The sample holds more than 70,000 clones; approximately 84% are singletons and the top ten take 5.6%. Sample: blood. Every receptor here comes from a person between 18 and 70 years old in good health. The CDR3 runs from the conserved cysteine through the conserved F or W. A D gene is named only where the DNA matches it firmly. Clone sizes are given selectively: once, few, many, or a class where the clone is expanded.

clone size	V gene	J gene	D gene	CDR3 DNA	CDR3 protein
NA	TRBV5-4	TRBJ2-5	NA	TGTGCCAGCAGCTTGGCCGGGACACCTCGCCAAGAGACCCAGTACTTC	CASSLAGTPRQETQYF
once	TRBV6-5	TRBJ2-1	NA	TGTGCCAGCAGTTCGATAAATGAGCAGTTCTTC	CASSSINEQFF
NA	TRBV9	TRBJ2-5	TRBD2	TGTGCCAGCGGTGCGGGGGGGCTCCAAGAGACCCAGTACTTC	CASGAGGLQETQYF
NA	TRBV30	TRBJ2-7	NA	TGTGCCTGGTCCTCGGGGGCGCCGATCTACGAGCAGTACTTC	CAWSSGAPIYEQYF
NA	TRBV5-8	TRBJ1-2	NA	TGTGCCAGCAGCTTGGCCGGAGGGGGATATGGCTACACCTTC	CASSLAGGGYGYTF
NA	TRBV11-2	TRBJ1-1	NA	TGTGCCAGCATGAGGGGAACTGAAGCTTTCTTT	CASMRGTEAFF
few	TRBV4-1	TRBJ1-6	NA	TGCGCCAGCAGCCAGGGTTTTAATTCACCCCTCCACTTT	CASSQGFNSPLHF
NA	TRBV6-5	TRBJ1-2	NA	TGTGCCGGCAGTTACTCGGGGCAGATCTATGGCTACACCTTC	CAGSYSGQIYGYTF
NA	TRBV27	TRBJ2-7	NA	TGTGCCAGCAGTTTATCGACCAGCTCCTACGAGCAGTACTTC	CASSLSTSSYEQYF
once	TRBV7-2	TRBJ1-2	TRBD1	TGTGCCAGCAGCTTTTATTTACAGGGGGCGGTCTATGGCTACACCTTC	CASSFYLQGAVYGYTF
NA	TRBV7-9	TRBJ1-1	TRBD1	TGTGCCAGCAGCTCCCTAGGACAGGTTGCTGAAGCTTTCTTT	CASSSLGQVAEAFF
NA	TRBV2	TRBJ1-2	NA	TGTGCCAGCATTGCAGGAGGATATGGCTACACCTTC	CASIAGGYGYTF
once	TRBV2	TRBJ2-3	TRBD2	TGTGCCAGCAGTGAAGCGGGTGTGGGGACTAGCTTGACGGATACGCAGTATTTT	CASSEAGVGTSLTDTQYF
NA	TRBV15	TRBJ2-2	TRBD1	TGTGCCACCAGCGTACTAAGGACAGGGGCCGGGGAGCTGTTTTTT	CATSVLRTGAGELFF
once	TRBV15	TRBJ2-1	TRBD2	TGTGCCACCGGGACTAGCACATACAATGAGCAGTTCTTC	CATGTSTYNEQFF
NA	TRBV11-3	TRBJ1-3	NA	TGTGCCAGCAGCCTCTGGAGAGGGGACTCTGGAAACACCATATATTTT	CASSLWRGDSGNTIYF
NA	TRBV6-6	TRBJ2-7	TRBD1	TGTGCCAGCAGCAACGGACAGGGTGTCTACGAGCAGTACTTC	CASSNGQGVYEQYF
NA	TRBV6-1	TRBJ1-2	NA	TGTGCCAGCAGTGACTTTATTAGGGGGTTCCATGGCTACACCTTC	CASSDFIRGFHGYTF
once	TRBV6-5	TRBJ2-1	TRBD1	TGTGCCAGCGGGATAACCGGGACAGTCTACAATGAGCAGTTCTTC	CASGITGTVYNEQFF
NA	TRBV6-1	TRBJ1-5	TRBD1	TGTGCCAGCAGTGAAGACAGGGGAGGTATTAGCAATCAGCCCCAGCATTTT	CASSEDRGGISNQPQHF
NA	TRBV29-1	TRBJ1-4	NA	TGCAGCGTTGCTACGCAGGGTTATGAAAAACTGTTTTTT	CSVATQGYEKLFF
NA	TRBV5-6	TRBJ1-6	NA	TGTGCCAGCAGCTTGGGGGGAAATTCACCCCTCCACTTT	CASSLGGNSPLHF
NA	TRBV5-1	TRBJ2-3	NA	TGCGCCAGCAGCTCCGCGAACTCAGGAGGCAATACGCAGTATTTT	CASSSANSGGNTQYF
NA	TRBV6-5	TRBJ1-1	NA	TGTGCCAGCAGTTACTCGCCGGCTTTGGGCACTGAAGCTTTCTTT	CASSYSPALGTEAFF
NA	TRBV5-1	TRBJ2-5	NA	TGCGCCAGCAGCTTGGTACCTTACCAAGAGACCCAGTACTTC	CASSLVPYQETQYF
NA	TRBV7-7	TRBJ2-5	NA	TGTGCCAGCAGTTCTCAGGACGGAGAAGAGACCCAGTACTTC	CASSSQDGEETQYF
NA	TRBV4-1	TRBJ2-7	NA	TGCGCCAGCAGCCAAGCTTTACTGGGACTTCCACCTCTCGAGCAGTACTTC	CASSQALLGLPPLEQYF
few	TRBV30	TRBJ2-3	TRBD2	TGTGCCTCCTCCATGGCCTGGCTAGCGGGGGGCCGAACAGATACGCAGTATTTT	CASSMAWLAGGRTDTQYF
NA	TRBV4-1	TRBJ2-7	NA	TGCGCCAGCAGCCAGATACCTTACGAGCAGTACTTC	CASSQIPYEQYF
NA	TRBV18	TRBJ1-4	NA	TGTGCCAGCTCAAACAGGGATAATGAAAAACTGTTTTTT	CASSNRDNEKLFF
few	TRBV10-3	TRBJ2-6	NA	TGTGCCATCAGTGAATCTCTGGGGGGCGCTGGGGCCAACGTCCTGACTTTC	CAISESLGGAGANVLTF
NA	TRBV10-1	TRBJ2-5	TRBD2	TGCGCCAGCAGTGATGTGCGGGGGGGTACGGAGACCCAGTACTTC	CASSDVRGGTETQYF
NA	TRBV6-6	TRBJ1-3	NA	TGTGCCAGCGGACGGGACGGCTCTGGAAACACCATATATTTT	CASGRDGSGNTIYF
NA	TRBV4-1	TRBJ2-7	TRBD1	TGCGCCAGCAGCCAAGATGCGCGGGGGACAGGGAGTTCAGAGGGGCAGTACTTC	CASSQDARGTGSSEGQYF
NA	TRBV29-1	TRBJ1-2	NA	TGCAGCGCGGGCGGGGGGTCGGATGGCTACACCTTC	CSAGGGSDGYTF
once	TRBV6-1	TRBJ1-2	TRBD1	TGTGCCAGCAGGGCCAGGACAGGCGCGGAAGGGGGCTACACCTTC	CASRARTGAEGGYTF
NA	TRBV7-9	TRBJ2-5	TRBD1	TGTGCCAGCAGCTTATGGCGGGGACAGGGAACGGGAGAGACCCAGTACTTC	CASSLWRGQGTGETQYF
NA	TRBV5-1	TRBJ2-7	TRBD1	TGCGCCAGCAGCTTGGAAGGGGGCGTCTACGAGCAGTACTTC	CASSLEGGVYEQYF
NA	TRBV11-2	TRBJ1-2	NA	TGTGCCAGCAGCTTACTCGGTGGCTACACCTTC	CASSLLGGYTF
NA	TRBV5-6	TRBJ1-1	NA	TGTGCCAGCAGCCCCCCCGAAGCTTTCTTT	CASSPPEAFF
once	TRBV20-1	TRBJ2-5	TRBD2	TGCAGTGCTCTGACTAGCGGGGGCCTCTACTTC	CSALTSGGLYF
NA	TRBV7-2	TRBJ1-1	TRBD1	TGTGCCAGCAGCTCGACAGGGACAGCTTTCTTT	CASSSTGTAFF